The 15 T cell receptor beta chains below come from one sample, sequenced in a study of blood T cell repertoires in COVID-19. Assay used: immunoSEQ multiplex PCR; TCRdb lists only in-frame clones, some missing. Of under 350,000 clones listed, around 89% are singletons. Sequencing was carried out using peripheral blood. These receptors originate from a man aged 35-49 years with acute or convalescent COVID-19.

The CDR3 DNA is TGTGCCAGCAGCCAAGTTCTGGGGCTGCTCCCTGGAAACACCATATATTTT. This gives the protein CASSQVLGLLPGNTIYF. V and J are TRBV3-1 (or the pseudogene TRBV3-2) and TRBJ1-3; D perhaps matches TRBD1 (5 bases). Trimming cost V 1 base and J 2 bases, with 15 bases left between them. The germline V gene has CDR1 LGHDT and CDR2 YNNKEL (reference sequence). The CDR3 has 17 residues.

This chain links TRBV5-1 with TRBJ2-3, with D tentatively TRBD2 (5 bases). Trimming took off 4 bases at V and 3 bases at J, with 9 bases between the two ends. Germline V CDR1 and CDR2: SGHRS, YFSETQ. The CDR3 loop spans 13 amino acids. The CDR3 DNA follows: TGCGCCAGCAGCAGGGAGAATACAGATACGCAGTATTTT. Amino acid sequence: CASSRENTDTQYF.

This chain uses TRBV7-6 with TRBJ2-3; 10 bases line up with TRBD2. Germline-derived CDR1 and CDR2 are SGHVS and FNYEAQ. With 2 bases clipped from V and 3 bases from J, the junction kept 5 bases outside the gene matches. CDR3 length: 16 residues. The chain's CDR3 is CASSLRAGGATDTQYF. In nucleotides, the CDR3 is TGTGCCAGCAGCTTAAGAGCGGGGGGGGCTACAGATACGCAGTATTTT.

The J gene is TRBJ2-7, the V gene TRBV15, with a weak D call TRBD1 (5 bases). V was pared by 1 base and J by 3 bases, with 13 bases between. Germline V gene data show CDR1 as LNHNV and CDR2 as YYDKDF (reference sequence). The CDR3 spans 15 residues. The CDR3 here is CATSRVDRHIYEQYF. Written as DNA, the CDR3 is TGTGCCACCAGCAGAGTCGACAGACATATCTACGAGCAGTACTTC.

The chain joins TRBV27 to TRBJ1-1, with TRBD1 identical over 7 bases. Germline CDR1 is MNHEY and CDR2 is SMNVEV (reference sequence). With 5 bases clipped from V and 5 bases from J, the junction kept 5 bases outside the gene matches. There are 13 residues in the CDR3. CDR3 bases: TGTGCCAGCAGTGGGACAGCACGGACTGAAGCTTTCTTT. This translates into CASSGTARTEAFF.

V usage is TRBV6-6 and J usage is TRBJ1-1; 9 nucleotides agree with TRBD1. V shed 7 bases and J 5 bases; nucleotides not matched to a gene: 14. CDR1 is MNHNY, CDR2 SVGAGI, per germline (reference sequence). CDR3 length: 16 amino acids. The CDR3 bases are TGTGCCAGCAATGACAGGGGGAGCGAATCAGTTACTGAAGCTTTCTTT. As protein: CASNDRGSESVTEAFF.

The gene calls are TRBV6-5 and TRBJ2-1; the match to TRBD1 covers 8 bases. This CDR3 region has 14 residues. Germline V gene sequence: CDR1 MNHEY, CDR2 SVGAGI. V lost 8 bases, J lost 4 bases, and 7 bases stayed unmatched. CDR3 in DNA: TGTGCCAGCTCCCCGGGACAGGTTTACAATGAGCAGTTCTTC. Its translation is CASSPGQVYNEQFF.

This clone has a single count. The V and J genes are TRBV2 and TRBJ2-3, with 7 bases identical to TRBD2. Germline V gene data show CDR1 as SNHLY and CDR2 as FYNNEI. J gave up 0 bases and V 4 bases, and 4 bases lay outside the gene matches. The CDR3 consists of 15 residues. The CDR3 reads CASSVGGTSTDTQYF. In nucleotides, the CDR3 is TGTGCCAGCAGTGTCGGGGGGACTAGCACAGATACGCAGTATTTT.

The V gene is TRBV27, the J gene TRBJ2-1, with 7 bases identical to TRBD1. The germline CDR1 and CDR2 sequences are MNHEY and SMNVEV (reference sequence). This CDR3 region has 13 residues. V shed 6 bases and J 7 bases; nucleotides not matched to a gene: 6. Here the CDR3 reads CASRATGLNEQFF. The DNA of the CDR3 is TGTGCCAGCAGGGCGACAGGGCTGAATGAGCAGTTCTTC.

The sample holds one count of this clone. The chain couples TRBV10-1 to TRBJ1-4, with D maybe TRBD1 (6 bases). From germline, CDR1 is WNHNN and CDR2 SYGVQD (reference sequence). CDR3 length equals 14 residues. V dropped 8 bases and J dropped 8 bases, with 18 bases sitting between them. CDR3 coding DNA: TGCGCCAGCTCTGAGGGGGATCCGGTGGAAAAACTGTTTTTT. This encodes CASSEGDPVEKLFF.

The chain joins TRBV5-1 to TRBJ2-3; TRBD2 aligns across 7 bases. The CDR3 loop spans 15 amino acids. V dropped 1 base and J dropped 1; count of bases not matched to a gene: 3. The germline V gene encodes CDR1 SGHRS and CDR2 YFSETQ. This CDR3 reads CASSLSRGGTDTQYF. The CDR3 nucleotides read TGCGCCAGCAGCTTGAGTCGGGGGGGCACAGATACGCAGTATTTT.

As DNA, the CDR3 is TGTGCCAGCAGCCGCGCAGGGACAGGAGGAAACACCATATATTTT. Translation: CASSRAGTGGNTIYF. V usage is TRBV14 and J usage is TRBJ1-3, with TRBD1 matching over 8 bases. J was trimmed by 4 bases and V by 4 bases; bases with no gene match: 6. Germline V gene data show CDR1 as SGHDN and CDR2 as FVKESK. The CDR3 covers 15 residues.

The gene calls are TRBV20-1 and TRBJ2-1; 7 bases map to TRBD2. Looked up from germline, CDR1 is DFQATT and CDR2 is SNEGSKA (reference sequence). The V and J ends lost 6 bases and 3 bases, in that order; junction bases with no gene match: 14. The length of the CDR3 is 16 residues. This CDR3 is CSASGGGPTHYNEQFF. The DNA for the CDR3 is TGCAGTGCAAGTGGCGGGGGTCCTACCCACTACAATGAGCAGTTCTTC.

The chain couples TRBV2 to TRBJ1-2; D ambiguous. In germline, CDR1 is SNHLY, CDR2 FYNNEI. The CDR3 has 14 amino acids. The V gene lost 3 bases and the J gene lost 4 bases, with 12 bases spanning the gap. CDR3 DNA: TGTGCCAGCAGTGAGGGAGGGAGAGTCTATGGCTACACCTTC. Amino acid sequence: CASSEGGRVYGYTF.

The chain links TRBV29-1 to TRBJ1-4; D is unclear. Germline CDR1 SQVTM, CDR2 ANQGSEA. Trimming took 3 bases from V and 6 from J, leaving 14 bases between them. The CDR3 runs to 14 residues. The CDR3 sequence: CSVETDLGYEKLFF. CDR3 DNA sequence: TGCAGCGTTGAGACGGACTTAGGGTATGAAAAACTGTTTTTT.